One sample yielded the 12 T cell receptor beta chains listed below, sequenced in a study of cytomegalovirus exposure and HLA in healthy donors. PCR primers comprised 60 Vbeta and 13 Jbeta primers. The method was immunoSEQ multiplex PCR; TCRdb's version includes in-frame clones alone and lacks a portion of them. This table has 120,000 or so clones, more than 60% appearing once. The sample was PBMCs. The receptors derive from a man aged 25-45 years in good health and CMV-seronegative.

This chain joins TRBV19 and TRBJ1-2, with D unresolved. V dropped 10 bases and J dropped 5 bases, with 17 bases sitting between them. Germline V lookup: CDR1 LNHDA, CDR2 SQIVND (reference sequence). The CDR3 is made up of 13 amino acids. DNA of the CDR3: TGTGCCACTACGACGGGAGTGATATATGGCTACACCTTC. Protein: CATTTGVIYGYTF.

This clone showed up just once. This chain uses TRBV9 with TRBJ1-4; D might be TRBD1 (6 bases). This CDR3 has 14 residues. CDR1 is SGDLS and CDR2 is YYNGEE in the germline V gene. V shed 0 bases and J shed 8 bases, with 11 bases lying between them. The CDR3 here is CASSVDREGEKLFF. CDR3 DNA sequence: TGTGCCAGCAGCGTAGACAGGGAAGGGGAAAAACTGTTTTTT.

On this clone itself: One junction end does not reproduce the germline sequence, and a read error may be involved. The V gene is TRBV27, the J gene TRBJ2-7, with D hard to call. The CDR3 runs to 15 residues. CDR1 and CDR2 (germline): MNHEY, SMNVEV (reference sequence). The CDR3 nucleotides are TGTGCCAGCAGTCTCATGCTAGTCTCTGCCAGCGAGCAATACTTC. Its protein is CASSLMLVSASEQYF.

The chain links TRBV5-1 to TRBJ2-2; possible D gene TRBD1, 6 bases. V lost 5 bases and J lost 2, with 13 bases in between. The CDR3 consists of 15 residues. Germline-derived CDR1 and CDR2 are SGHRS and YFSETQ. CDR3 sequence reads: CASRPTGPNTGELFF. The CDR3, as DNA: TGCGCCAGCAGACCGACAGGCCCTAACACCGGGGAGCTGTTTTTT.

This chain links TRBV2 with TRBJ2-5; 9 bases agree with TRBD1. This CDR3 spans 14 amino acids. Germline CDR1 SNHLY, CDR2 FYNNEI. V shed 6 bases and J 4 bases; nucleotides not matched to a gene: 6. This CDR3 is CASRRTGARETQYF. CDR3 nucleotides: TGTGCCAGCAGAAGGACAGGGGCTAGAGAGACCCAGTACTTC.

The genes are TRBV19 and TRBJ2-3, with TRBD1 as a possible D gene (5 bases). CDR1 is LNHDA and CDR2 is SQIVND in the germline V gene (reference sequence). V lost 10 bases to trimming and J lost 2 bases, with 16 bases between them. This CDR3 has 14 residues. The CDR3 loop is CATGRGSSTDTQYF. The CDR3 nucleotides read TGTGCCACCGGAAGGGGATCTTCCACAGATACGCAGTATTTT.

A note on this clone: A junction boundary mismatches the germline segment, possibly from a read error. CDR3 residues: CASSVAPRTSGIVNF. CDR3 DNA sequence: TGTGCCAGCAGCGTAGCCCCCCGGACTAGCGGGATTGTGAACTTC. The chain recombines TRBV9 with TRBJ2-5; 12 positions agree with TRBD2. Germline values: CDR1 SGDLS, CDR2 YYNGEE. The CDR3 covers 15 residues.

Here the CDR3 DNA reads TGCGCCAGCACATCTAGCGGGGGGGCCGGGGAGACCCAGTACTTC. Its translation is CASTSSGGAGETQYF. This chain joins TRBV5-1 and TRBJ2-5; 12 nucleotides agree with TRBD2. The germline CDR1 and CDR2 sequences are SGHRS and YFSETQ. V shed 6 bases and J 5 bases; nucleotides not matched to a gene: 8. CDR3 size: 15 residues.

This clone was counted a few times. The rearrangement uses TRBV7-9 and TRBJ2-2; TRBD2 is a possible D gene (5 bases). The ends were cut back, 3 bases at V and 4 bases at J, with 6 bases in the middle. This CDR3 has 13 amino acids. Germline lookup yields CDR1 SEHNR and CDR2 FQNEAQ (reference sequence). The CDR3 spells CASSFEGTGELFF. In nucleotides, the CDR3 is TGTGCCAGCAGCTTCGAGGGCACCGGGGAGCTGTTTTTT.

The chain links TRBV5-6 to TRBJ1-1, with 7 bases fitting TRBD1. The V gene's germline CDR1 is SGHDT and CDR2 YYEEEE. This CDR3 has 15 residues. With 2 bases clipped from V and 4 bases from J, the junction kept 8 bases outside the gene matches. The DNA for the CDR3 is TGTGCCAGCAGCTTTCAGGGGGAGGTGGTCACTGAAGCTTTCTTT. It encodes CASSFQGEVVTEAFF.

This chain joins TRBV4-1 and TRBJ2-1; 7 bases are a match to TRBD1. J lost 7 bases, V lost 1 base, and 7 bases had no gene match. This CDR3 comprises 15 residues. In germline, CDR1 is MGHRA, CDR2 YSYEKL. This CDR3 reads CASSQVRDSRNEQFF. CDR3 nucleotides: TGCGCCAGCAGCCAAGTTCGGGACAGTCGTAATGAGCAGTTCTTC.

The V and J genes are TRBV4-1 and TRBJ1-1, with TRBD1 identical over 7 bases. V dropped 4 bases and J dropped 5; count of bases not matched to a gene: 7. CDR3 length: 14 residues. Germline CDR1 reads MGHRA; CDR2 reads YSYEKL. Here the CDR3 reads CASSPEPTGTEAFF. The CDR3 coding sequence is TGCGCCAGCAGCCCAGAACCGACAGGGACTGAAGCTTTCTTT.